The clone carrying this T cell receptor (beta chain) shows up as medium-sized by frequency. Its antigen is currently unknown. The CDR3 is cut off 3 residues early in the read; its end comes from the germline J gene. This sample was taken from a study of T cells in women clearing cervical HPV infection. The overall study: Women with histologically confirmed HPV16-related CIN3 or worse, 2 with invasive cancer, served as cases.

The study's findings and limits: Richness plus V gene abundances separated cases from controls with AUC about 0.8. It is unknown whether associations predate infection; no effector/memory or HPV-specific sorting.

Produced via immunoSEQ multiplex PCR; TCRdb's table is partial and in-frame only. This sample contains about 14,000 clones. The CDR3 is 15 amino acids. Trimming took 5 bases from V and 0 from J, leaving 11 bases between them. Germline CDR1 and CDR2: SGHTA and FQGNSA. The chain has TRBV7-2 and TRBJ2-4, with a weak D call TRBD1 (5 bases). The clonotype originates from a woman between 18 and 70 years old with a cervical HPV16 infection that either progressed to CIN3+ or cleared (not recorded which). Specimen: blood buffy coat. The CDR3 DNA, read in part, is TGTGCCAGCAGCCCAGGGATTCTAGCCAAAAACATT. It specifies CASSPGILAKNI. The full CDR3 is CASSPGILAKNIQYF.